This T cell receptor beta chain was obtained from a study of blood T cells in healthy people across ages. A minimum of 6 micrograms of total RNA was extracted per sample. Trimming cost V 7 bases and J 6 bases, with 20 bases left between them. The CDR3 has 14 residues. Germline values: CDR1 SQVTM, CDR2 ANQGSEA. A second PCR, run for about 7 to 11 cycles, used a sample-barcoded 5' primer plus a J-beta primer mix. TCRdb processed the 5' RACE reads anew with MiXCR; each CDR3 protein has one entry. The table shows about 800,000 distinct CDR3 sequences, with around 45% occurring only once. This TCR was sampled from a man at least 80 years old in good health. This sequence joins TRBV29-1 and TRBJ2-3, with a weak D call TRBD1 (6 bases). The sample taken for sequencing was blood. The CDR3: CSAAPGQGSDTQYF. The CDR3, as DNA: TGCAGCGCGGCCCCGGGACAAGGGTCGGATACGCAGTATTTT.